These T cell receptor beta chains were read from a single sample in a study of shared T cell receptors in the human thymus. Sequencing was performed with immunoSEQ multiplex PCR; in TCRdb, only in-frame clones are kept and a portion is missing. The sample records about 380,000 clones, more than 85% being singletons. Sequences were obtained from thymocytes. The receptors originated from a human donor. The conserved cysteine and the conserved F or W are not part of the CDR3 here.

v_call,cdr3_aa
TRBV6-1,ASSQPMRYYGYT
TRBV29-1,SVVRQGAGAF
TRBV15,ATSSISGRWTSHTGELF
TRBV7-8,ASSRGQGRTVGETQY
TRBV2,ASNRDLAKNIQY
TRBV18,ASSSLDRADFQETQY
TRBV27,ASSPLPSGRVFSTDTQY
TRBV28,ASAGVAWTQY
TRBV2,ASSGSRPFTDTQY
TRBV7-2,ASSLVPLTIPYNEQF
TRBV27,ASGLLSSPDGYT
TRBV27,ASSREPGDQETQY
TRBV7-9,ASSSDDRGHQETQY
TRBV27,ASTLIAGVGNEQF
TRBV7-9,ASSHLPSQHAGYT